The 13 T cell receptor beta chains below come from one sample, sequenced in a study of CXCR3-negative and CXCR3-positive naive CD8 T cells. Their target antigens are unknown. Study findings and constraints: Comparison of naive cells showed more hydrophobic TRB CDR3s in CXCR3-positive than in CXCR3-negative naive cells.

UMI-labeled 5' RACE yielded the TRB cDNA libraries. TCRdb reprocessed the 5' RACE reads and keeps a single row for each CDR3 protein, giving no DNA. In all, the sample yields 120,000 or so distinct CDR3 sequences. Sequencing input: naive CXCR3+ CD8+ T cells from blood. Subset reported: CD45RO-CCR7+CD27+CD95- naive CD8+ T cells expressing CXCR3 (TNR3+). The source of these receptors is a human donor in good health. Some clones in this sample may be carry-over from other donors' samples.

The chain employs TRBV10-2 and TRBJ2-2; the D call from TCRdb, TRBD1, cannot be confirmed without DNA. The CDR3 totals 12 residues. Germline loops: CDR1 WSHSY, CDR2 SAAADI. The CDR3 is CASSVPAGELFF.

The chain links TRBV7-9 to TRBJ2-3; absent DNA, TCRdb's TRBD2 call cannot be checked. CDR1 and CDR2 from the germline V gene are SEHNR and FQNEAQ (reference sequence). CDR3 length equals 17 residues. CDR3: CASSSLGASGITDTQYF.

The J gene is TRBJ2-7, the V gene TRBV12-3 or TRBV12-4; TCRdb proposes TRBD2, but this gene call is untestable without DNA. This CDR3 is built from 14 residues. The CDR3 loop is CASSYGSSGHEQYF.

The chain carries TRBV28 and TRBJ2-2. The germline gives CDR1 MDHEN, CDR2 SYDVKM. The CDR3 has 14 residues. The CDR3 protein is CASTPTSAAGELFF.

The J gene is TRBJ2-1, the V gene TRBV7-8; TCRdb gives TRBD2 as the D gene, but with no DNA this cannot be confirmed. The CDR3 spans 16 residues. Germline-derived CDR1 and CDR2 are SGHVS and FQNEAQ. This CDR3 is CASSPGRLAGFTEQFF.

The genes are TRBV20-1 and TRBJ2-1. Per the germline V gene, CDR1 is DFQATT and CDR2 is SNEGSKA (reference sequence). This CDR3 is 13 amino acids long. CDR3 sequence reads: CSARSLVGMEQFF.

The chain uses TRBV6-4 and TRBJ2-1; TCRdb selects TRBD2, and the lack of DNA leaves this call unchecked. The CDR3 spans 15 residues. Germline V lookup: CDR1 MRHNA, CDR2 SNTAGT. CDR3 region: CASSALAGGVNEQFF.

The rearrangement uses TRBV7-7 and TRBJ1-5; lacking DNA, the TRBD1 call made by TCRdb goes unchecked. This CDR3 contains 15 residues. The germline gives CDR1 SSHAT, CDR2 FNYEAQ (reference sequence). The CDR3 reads CASSPLGGAGQPQHF.

This CDR3 is CASSLVPDSWYGAQYF. The chain is built from TRBV28 and TRBJ2-5; TCRdb indicates TRBD1, and absent DNA this call remains unverified. Germline assignment: CDR1 MDHEN and CDR2 SYDVKM. The CDR3 totals 16 residues.

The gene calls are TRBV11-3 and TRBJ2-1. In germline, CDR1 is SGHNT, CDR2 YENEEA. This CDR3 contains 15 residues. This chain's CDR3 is CASSLRENQPKGQFF.

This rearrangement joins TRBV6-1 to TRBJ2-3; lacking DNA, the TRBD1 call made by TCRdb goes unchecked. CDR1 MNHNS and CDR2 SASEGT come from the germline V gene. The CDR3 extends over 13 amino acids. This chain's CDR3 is CASSDGTEITQYF.

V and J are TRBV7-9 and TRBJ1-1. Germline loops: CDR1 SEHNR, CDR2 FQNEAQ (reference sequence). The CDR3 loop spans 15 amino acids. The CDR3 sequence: CASSFREVGDTEAFF.

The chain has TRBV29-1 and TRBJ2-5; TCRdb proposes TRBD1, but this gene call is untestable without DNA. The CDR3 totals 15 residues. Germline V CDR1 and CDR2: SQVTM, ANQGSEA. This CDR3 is CSAQLPDREEETQYF.